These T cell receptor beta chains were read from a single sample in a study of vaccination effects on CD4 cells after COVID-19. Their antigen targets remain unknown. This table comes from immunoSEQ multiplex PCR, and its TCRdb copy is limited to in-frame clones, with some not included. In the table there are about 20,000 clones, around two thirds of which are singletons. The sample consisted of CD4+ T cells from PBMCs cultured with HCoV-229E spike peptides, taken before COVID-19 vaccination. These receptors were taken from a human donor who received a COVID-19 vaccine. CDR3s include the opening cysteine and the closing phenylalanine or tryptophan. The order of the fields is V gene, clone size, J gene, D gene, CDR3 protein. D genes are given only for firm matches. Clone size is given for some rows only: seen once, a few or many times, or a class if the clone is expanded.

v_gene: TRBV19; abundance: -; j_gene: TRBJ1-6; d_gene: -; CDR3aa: CASSSFGSPLHF
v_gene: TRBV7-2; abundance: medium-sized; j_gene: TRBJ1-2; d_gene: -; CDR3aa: CASSYYDLVYGYTF
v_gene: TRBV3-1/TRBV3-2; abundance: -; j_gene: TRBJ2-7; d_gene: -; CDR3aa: CASSQDVEQYF
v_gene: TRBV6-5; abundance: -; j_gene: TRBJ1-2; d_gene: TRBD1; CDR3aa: CASSSSGTGGWGGYTF
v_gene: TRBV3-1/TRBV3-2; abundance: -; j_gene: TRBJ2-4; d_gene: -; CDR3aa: CASSQIGRVAKNIQYF
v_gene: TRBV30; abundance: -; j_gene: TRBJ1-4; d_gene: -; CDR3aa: CAWSMVGDGNEKLFF
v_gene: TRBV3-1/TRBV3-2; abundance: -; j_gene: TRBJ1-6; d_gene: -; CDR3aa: CASSGGGGFGNSPLHF
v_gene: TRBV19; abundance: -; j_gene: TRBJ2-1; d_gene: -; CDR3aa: CASSIQWGSYNEQFF
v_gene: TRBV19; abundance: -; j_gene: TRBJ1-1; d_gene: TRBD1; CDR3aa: CASSRDRGGTEAFF
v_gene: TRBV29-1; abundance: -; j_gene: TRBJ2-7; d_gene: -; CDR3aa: CSVARQDSYEQYF
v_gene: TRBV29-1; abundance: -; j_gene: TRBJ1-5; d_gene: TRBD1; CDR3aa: CSVRQGEHQPQHF
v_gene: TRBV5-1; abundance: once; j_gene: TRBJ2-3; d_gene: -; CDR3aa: CASSLVPGTSTDTQYF
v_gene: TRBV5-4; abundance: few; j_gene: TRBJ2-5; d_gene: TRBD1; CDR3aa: CASSLQGAGETQYF